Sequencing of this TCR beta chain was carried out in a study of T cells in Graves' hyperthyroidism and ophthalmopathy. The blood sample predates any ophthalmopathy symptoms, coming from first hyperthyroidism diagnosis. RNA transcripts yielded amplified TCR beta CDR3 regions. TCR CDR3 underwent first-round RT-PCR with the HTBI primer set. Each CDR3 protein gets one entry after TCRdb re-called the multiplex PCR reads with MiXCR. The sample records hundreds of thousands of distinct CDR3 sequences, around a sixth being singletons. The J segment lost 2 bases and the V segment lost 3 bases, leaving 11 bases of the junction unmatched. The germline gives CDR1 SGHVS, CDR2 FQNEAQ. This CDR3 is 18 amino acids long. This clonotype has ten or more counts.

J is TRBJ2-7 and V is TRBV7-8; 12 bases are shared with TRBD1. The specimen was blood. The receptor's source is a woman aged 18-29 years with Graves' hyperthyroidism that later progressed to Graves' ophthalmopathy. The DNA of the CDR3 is TGTGCCAGCAGCTTGCGACCCCTGGGACAGGGGGCCCCCTACGAGCAGTACTTC. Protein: CASSLRPLGQGAPYEQYF.